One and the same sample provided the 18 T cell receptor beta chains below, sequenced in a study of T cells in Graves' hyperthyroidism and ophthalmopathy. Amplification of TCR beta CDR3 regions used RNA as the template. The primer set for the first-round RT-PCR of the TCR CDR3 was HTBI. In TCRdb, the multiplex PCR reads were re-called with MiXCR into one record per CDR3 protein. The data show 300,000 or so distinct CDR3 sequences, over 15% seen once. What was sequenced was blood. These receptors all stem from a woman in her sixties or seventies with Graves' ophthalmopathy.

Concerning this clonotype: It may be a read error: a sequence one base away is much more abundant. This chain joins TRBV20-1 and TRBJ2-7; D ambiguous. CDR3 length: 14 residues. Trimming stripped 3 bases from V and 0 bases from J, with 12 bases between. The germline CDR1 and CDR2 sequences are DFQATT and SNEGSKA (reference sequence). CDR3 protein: CSASGPMVSYEQYF. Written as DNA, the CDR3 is TGCAGTGCTAGTGGCCCCATGGTCTCCTACGAGCAGTACTTC.

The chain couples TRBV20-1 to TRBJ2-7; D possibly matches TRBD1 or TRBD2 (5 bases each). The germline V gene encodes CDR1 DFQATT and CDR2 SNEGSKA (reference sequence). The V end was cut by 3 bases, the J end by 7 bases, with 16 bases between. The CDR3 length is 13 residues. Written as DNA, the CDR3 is TGCAGTGCTAGCTTTGAGGGACGGATGGAGCAGTACTTC. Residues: CSASFEGRMEQYF.

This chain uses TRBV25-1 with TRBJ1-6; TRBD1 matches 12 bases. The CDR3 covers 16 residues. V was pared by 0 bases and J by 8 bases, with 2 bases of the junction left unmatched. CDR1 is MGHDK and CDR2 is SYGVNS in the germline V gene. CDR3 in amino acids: CASSEYGTGGYSPLHF. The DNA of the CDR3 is TGTGCCAGCAGTGAATATGGGACAGGGGGCTATTCACCCCTCCACTTT.

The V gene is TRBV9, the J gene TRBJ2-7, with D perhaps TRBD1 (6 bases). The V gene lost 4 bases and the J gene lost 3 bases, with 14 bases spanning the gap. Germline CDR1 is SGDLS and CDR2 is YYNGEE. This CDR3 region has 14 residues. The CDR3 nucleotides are TGTGCCAGCAGCCTAGGACAGCCAAGCTACGAGCAGTACTTC. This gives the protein CASSLGQPSYEQYF.

The CDR3 spells CASSLLPGQGSYNEQFF. CDR3 sequence (DNA): TGTGCCAGCAGCTTATTGCCGGGACAGGGATCCTACAATGAGCAGTTCTTC. This rearrangement joins TRBV7-2 to TRBJ2-1; 9 bases match TRBD1. This CDR3 comprises 17 residues. Germline V CDR1 and CDR2: SGHTA, FQGNSA. The V gene end was trimmed by 2 bases and the J gene end by 1 base; junction bases not matched to a gene: 6.

CDR3 nucleotides: TGTGCCAGCAAGCAGCAGACAGGGATTATTGAAAAACTGTTTTTT. This codes for CASKQQTGIIEKLFF. The J gene is TRBJ1-4, the V gene TRBV12-3 or TRBV12-4, with 7 nucleotides matching TRBD1. The CDR3 contains 15 residues. The V and J ends lost 7 bases and 7 bases, in that order; junction bases with no gene match: 12.

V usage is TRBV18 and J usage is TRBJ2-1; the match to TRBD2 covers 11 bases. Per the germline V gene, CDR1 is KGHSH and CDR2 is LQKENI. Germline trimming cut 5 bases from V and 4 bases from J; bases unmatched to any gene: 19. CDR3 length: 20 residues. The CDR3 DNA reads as TGTGCCAGCTCAACCGGATCGGGTGGGACTAGCGGCGCTGGGTACAATGAGCAGTTCTTC. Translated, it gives CASSTGSGGTSGAGYNEQFF.

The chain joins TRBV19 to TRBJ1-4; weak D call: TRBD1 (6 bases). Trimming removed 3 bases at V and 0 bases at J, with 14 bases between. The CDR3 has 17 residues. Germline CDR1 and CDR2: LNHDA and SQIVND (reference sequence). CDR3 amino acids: CASSIGQGSATNEKLFF. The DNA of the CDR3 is TGTGCCAGTAGTATCGGGCAGGGGTCTGCAACTAATGAAAAACTGTTTTTT. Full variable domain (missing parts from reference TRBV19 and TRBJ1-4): DGGITQSPKYLFRKEGQNVTLSCEQNLNHDAMYWYRQDPGQGLRLIYYSQIVNDFQKGDIAEGYSVSREKKESFPLTVTSAQKNPTAFYLCASSIGQGSATNEKLFFGSGTQLSVL.

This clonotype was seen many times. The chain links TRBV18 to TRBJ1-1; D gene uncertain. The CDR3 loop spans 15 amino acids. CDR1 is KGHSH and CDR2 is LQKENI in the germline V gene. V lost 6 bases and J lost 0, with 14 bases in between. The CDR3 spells CASSPDRKVNTEAFF. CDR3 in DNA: TGTGCCAGCTCCCCAGACCGGAAGGTGAACACTGAAGCTTTCTTT.

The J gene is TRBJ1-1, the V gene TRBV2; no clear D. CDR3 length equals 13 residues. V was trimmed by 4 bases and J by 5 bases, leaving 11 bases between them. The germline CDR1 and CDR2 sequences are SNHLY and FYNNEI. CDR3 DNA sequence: TGTGCCAGCAGTGGAACAGTCCGGACTGAAGCTTTCTTT. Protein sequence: CASSGTVRTEAFF.

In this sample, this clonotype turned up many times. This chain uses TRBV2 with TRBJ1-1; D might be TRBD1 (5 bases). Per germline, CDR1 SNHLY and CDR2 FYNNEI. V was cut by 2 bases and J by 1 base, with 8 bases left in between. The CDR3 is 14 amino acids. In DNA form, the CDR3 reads TGTGCCAGCAGTGAACAGGGACCGAACACTGAAGCTTTCTTT. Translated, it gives CASSEQGPNTEAFF.

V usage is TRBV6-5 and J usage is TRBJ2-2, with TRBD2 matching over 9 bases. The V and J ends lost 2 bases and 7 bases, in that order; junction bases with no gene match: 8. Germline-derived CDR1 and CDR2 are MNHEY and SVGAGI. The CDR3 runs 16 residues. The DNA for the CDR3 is TGTGCCAGCAGTTACGCTCGCGGGGGGGTAAACGGGGAGCTGTTTTTT. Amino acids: CASSYARGGVNGELFF.

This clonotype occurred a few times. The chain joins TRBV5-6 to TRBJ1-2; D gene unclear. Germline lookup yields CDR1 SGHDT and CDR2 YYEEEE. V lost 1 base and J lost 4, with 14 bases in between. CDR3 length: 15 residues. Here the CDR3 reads CASSLLEGQFYGYTF. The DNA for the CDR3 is TGTGCCAGCAGCTTGTTAGAGGGTCAATTCTATGGCTACACCTTC.

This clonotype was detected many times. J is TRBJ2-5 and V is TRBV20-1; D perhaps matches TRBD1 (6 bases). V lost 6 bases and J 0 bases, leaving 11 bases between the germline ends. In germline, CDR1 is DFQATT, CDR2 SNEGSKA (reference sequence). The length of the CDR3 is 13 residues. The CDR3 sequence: CSASGQHQETQYF. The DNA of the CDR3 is TGCAGTGCCAGCGGACAGCACCAAGAGACCCAGTACTTC.

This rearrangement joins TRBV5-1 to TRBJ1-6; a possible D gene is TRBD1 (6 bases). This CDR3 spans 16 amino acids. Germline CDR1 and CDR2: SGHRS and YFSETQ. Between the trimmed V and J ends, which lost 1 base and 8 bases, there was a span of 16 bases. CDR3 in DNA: TGCGCCAGCAGCTTGCTGGTGGGGGGGCGTGATTCACCCCTCCACTTT. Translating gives CASSLLVGGRDSPLHF.

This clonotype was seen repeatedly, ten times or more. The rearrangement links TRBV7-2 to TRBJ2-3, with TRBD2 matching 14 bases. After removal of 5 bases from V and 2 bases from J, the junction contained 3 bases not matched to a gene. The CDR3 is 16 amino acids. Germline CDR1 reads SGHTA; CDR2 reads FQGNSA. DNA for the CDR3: TGTGCCAGCAGCAGGACTAGCGGGGGGAACACAGATACGCAGTATTTT. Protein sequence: CASSRTSGGNTDTQYF.

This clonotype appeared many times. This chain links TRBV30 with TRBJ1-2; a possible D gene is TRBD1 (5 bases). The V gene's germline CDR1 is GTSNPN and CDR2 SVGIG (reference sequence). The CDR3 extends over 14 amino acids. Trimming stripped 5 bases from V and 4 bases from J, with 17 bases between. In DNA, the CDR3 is TGTGCCTGGTCCCCCGGACGGGGGACCTATGGCTACACCTTC. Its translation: CAWSPGRGTYGYTF. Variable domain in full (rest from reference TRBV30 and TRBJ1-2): SQTIHQWPATLVQPVGSPLSLECTVEGTSNPNLYWYRQAAGRGLQLLFYSVGIGQISSEVPQNLSASRPQDRQFILSSKKLLLSDSGFYLCAWSPGRGTYGYTFGSGTRLTVV.

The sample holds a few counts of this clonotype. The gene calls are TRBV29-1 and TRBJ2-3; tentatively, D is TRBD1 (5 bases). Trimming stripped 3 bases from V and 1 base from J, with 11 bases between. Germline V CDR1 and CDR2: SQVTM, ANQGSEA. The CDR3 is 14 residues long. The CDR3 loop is CSVEKGVGTDTQYF. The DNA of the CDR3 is TGCAGCGTTGAGAAAGGGGTTGGCACAGATACGCAGTATTTT.